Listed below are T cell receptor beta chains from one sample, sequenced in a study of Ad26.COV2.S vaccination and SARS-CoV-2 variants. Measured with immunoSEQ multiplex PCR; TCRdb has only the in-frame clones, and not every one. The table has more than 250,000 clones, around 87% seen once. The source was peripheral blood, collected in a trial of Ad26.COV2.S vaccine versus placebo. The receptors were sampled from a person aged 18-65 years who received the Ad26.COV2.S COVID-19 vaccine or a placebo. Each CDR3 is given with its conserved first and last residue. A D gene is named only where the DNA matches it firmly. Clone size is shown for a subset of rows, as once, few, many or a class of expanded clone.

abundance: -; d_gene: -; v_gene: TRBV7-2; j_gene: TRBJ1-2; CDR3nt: TGTGCCAGCAGCTTATATATCGCAACCAACTATGGCTACACCTTC; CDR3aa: CASSLYIATNYGYTF
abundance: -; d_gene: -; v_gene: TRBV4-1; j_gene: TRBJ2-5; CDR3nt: TGCGCCAGCAGCTCGTGGCAGGGGGAGACCCAGTACTTC; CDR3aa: CASSSWQGETQYF
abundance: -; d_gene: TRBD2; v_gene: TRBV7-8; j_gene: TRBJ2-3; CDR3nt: TGTGCCAGCAGCTTAGCGGGAGGGGAATACACAGATACGCAGTATTTT; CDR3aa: CASSLAGGEYTDTQYF
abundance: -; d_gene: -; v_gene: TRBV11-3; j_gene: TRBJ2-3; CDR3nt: TGTGCCAGCAGCTTCTCCCGGGACACAGGCCCGCAGTATTTT; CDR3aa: CASSFSRDTGPQYF
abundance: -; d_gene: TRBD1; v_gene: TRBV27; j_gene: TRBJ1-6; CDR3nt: TGTGCCAGCAGTTCCTATCCCGGGACAGGGGACTCACCCCTCCACTTT; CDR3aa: CASSSYPGTGDSPLHF
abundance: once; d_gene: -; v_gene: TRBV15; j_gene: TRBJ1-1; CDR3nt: TGTGCCACCAGCACCGCAAAGAACACTGAAGCTTTCTTT; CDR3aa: CATSTAKNTEAFF
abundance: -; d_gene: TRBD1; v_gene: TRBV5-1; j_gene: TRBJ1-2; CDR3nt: TGCGCCAGCAGCTTGCAGCAGGGGGGAGGCTACACCTTC; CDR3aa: CASSLQQGGGYTF
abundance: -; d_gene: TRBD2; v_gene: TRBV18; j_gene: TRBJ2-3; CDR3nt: TGTGCCAGCTCACCATTTAGCGGGGTCACAGATACGCAGTATTTT; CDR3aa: CASSPFSGVTDTQYF
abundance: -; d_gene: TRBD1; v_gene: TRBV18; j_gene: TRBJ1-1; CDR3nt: TGTGCCAGCTCACCAACCGGGACAGGGGGCCCTGAAGCTTTCTTT; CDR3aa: CASSPTGTGGPEAFF
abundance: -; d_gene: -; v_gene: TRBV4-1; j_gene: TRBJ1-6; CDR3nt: TGCGCCAGCAGCGACATAGGGAGAAGGAATAATTCACCCCTCCACTTT; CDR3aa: CASSDIGRRNNSPLHF
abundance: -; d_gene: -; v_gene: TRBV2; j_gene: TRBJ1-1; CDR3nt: TGTGCCAGCAGTGAGTTGGCAAACACTGAAGCTTTCTTT; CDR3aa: CASSELANTEAFF
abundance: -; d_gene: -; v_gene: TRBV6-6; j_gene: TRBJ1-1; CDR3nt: TGTGCCAGCCTCCCATATGGGGAGGGGGGCACTGAAGCTTTCTTT; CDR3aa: CASLPYGEGGTEAFF
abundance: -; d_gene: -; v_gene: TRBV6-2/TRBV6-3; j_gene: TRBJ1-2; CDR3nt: TGTGCCAGCAGTCCAAACAATAACTATGGCTACACCTTC; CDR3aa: CASSPNNNYGYTF
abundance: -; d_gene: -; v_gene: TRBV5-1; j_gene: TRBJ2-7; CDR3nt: TGCGCCAGCAGCGCCGGACAGACCTCAACCTACGAGCAGTACTTC; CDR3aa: CASSAGQTSTYEQYF
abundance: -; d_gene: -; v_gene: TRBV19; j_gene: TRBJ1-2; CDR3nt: TGTGCCAGTAGTATAGATCGACGGGGGTTTGGCTACACCTTC; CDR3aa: CASSIDRRGFGYTF
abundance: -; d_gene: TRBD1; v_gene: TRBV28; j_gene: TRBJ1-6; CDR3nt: TGTGCCAGCAGCCGGACAGGGGCTTTGTCAAATTCACCCCTCCACTTT; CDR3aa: CASSRTGALSNSPLHF
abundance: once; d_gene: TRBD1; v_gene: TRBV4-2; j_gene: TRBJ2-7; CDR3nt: TGTGCCAGCAGCACCACAGGGGGCGGGAGCGAGCAGTACTTC; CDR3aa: CASSTTGGGSEQYF
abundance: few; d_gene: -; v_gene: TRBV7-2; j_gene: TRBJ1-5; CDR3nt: TGTGCCAGCAGCCTAGCGGGCGGGGGCGTTAGCAATCAGCCCCAGCATTTT; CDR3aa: CASSLAGGGVSNQPQHF
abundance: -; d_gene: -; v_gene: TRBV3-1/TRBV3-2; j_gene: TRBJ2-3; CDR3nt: TGTGCCAGCAGCCAAGCGAGGGGACTAGATACGCAGTATTTT; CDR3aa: CASSQARGLDTQYF
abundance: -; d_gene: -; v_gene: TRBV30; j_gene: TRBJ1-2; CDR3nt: TGTGCCTGGAGTGCAGAAACCAACTATGGCTACACCTTC; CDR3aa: CAWSAETNYGYTF
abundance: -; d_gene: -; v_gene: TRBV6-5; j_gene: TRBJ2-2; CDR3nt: TGTGCCGCTGGGGGGGGCAGGGGGGAGCTGTTTTTT; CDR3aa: CAAGGGRGELFF
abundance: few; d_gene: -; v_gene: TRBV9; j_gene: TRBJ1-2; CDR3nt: TGTGCCAGCAGCGTAGACCCTTCGTCTCAATATGGCTACACCTTC; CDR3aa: CASSVDPSSQYGYTF
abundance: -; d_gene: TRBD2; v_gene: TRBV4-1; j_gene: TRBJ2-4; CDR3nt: TGCGCCAGCAGCCACCCACCCCGACTAGCGGGCGCCAAAAACATTCAGTACTTC; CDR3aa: CASSHPPRLAGAKNIQYF
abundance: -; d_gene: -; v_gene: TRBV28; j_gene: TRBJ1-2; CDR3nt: TGTGCCAGCAGTATAGCCGGGGGGGGAAGTCGCTACACCTTC; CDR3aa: CASSIAGGGSRYTF
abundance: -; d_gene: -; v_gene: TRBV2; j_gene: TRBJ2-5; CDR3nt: TGTGCCAGCCTAGTCGGGCAGGGCCAAGAGACCCAGTACTTC; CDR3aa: CASLVGQGQETQYF
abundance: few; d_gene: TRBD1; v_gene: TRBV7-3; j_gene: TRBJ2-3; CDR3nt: TGTGCCAGCAGCGCAACCGGGACAGGGTTATCATTGAGCACAGATACGCAGTATTTT; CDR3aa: CASSATGTGLSLSTDTQYF
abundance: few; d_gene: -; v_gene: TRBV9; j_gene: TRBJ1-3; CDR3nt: TGTGCCAGCAGCAATAGCGGGGCAAGCTCTGGAAACACCATATATTTT; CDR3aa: CASSNSGASSGNTIYF
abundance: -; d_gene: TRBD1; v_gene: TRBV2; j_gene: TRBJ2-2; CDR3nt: TGTGCCAGCAGTGCCCAGGGGGCATCTAACACCGGGGAGCTGTTTTTT; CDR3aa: CASSAQGASNTGELFF
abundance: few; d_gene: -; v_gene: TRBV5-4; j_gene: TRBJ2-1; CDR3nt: TGTGCCAGCCTAAGGCCGGGTTCGTCCTACAATGAGCAGTTCTTC; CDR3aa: CASLRPGSSYNEQFF
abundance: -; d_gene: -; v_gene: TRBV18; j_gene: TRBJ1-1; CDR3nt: TGTGCCAGCTCACCATTTGAAGAAGTGAGCACTGAAGCTTTCTTT; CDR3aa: CASSPFEEVSTEAFF
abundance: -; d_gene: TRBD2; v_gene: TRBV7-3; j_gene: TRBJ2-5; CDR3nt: TGTGCCAGCAGCCATGACGCCGGGACTAGTAGGCAGACCCAGTACTTC; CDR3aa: CASSHDAGTSRQTQYF
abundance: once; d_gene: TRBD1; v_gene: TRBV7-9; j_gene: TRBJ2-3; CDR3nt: TGTGCCAGCAGCTTAGCCCAGGGGGCAGATACGCAGTATTTT; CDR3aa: CASSLAQGADTQYF
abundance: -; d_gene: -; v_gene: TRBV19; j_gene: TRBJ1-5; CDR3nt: TGTGCCAGTAGTATATCTGGGGATAATCAGCCCCAGCATTTT; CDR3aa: CASSISGDNQPQHF
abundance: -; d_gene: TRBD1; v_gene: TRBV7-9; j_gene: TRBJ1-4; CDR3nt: TGTGCCAGCAGCTCAACCGACAGGGGGCATGAAAAACTGTTTTTT; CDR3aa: CASSSTDRGHEKLFF
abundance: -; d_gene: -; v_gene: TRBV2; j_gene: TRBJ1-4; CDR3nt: TGTGCCAGCAAGGCCTTCCAAGGGACTAATGAAAAACTGTTTTTT; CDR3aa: CASKAFQGTNEKLFF
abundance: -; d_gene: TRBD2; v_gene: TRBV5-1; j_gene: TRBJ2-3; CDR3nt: TGCGCCAGCAGCTTACTAGCGGGAGCGCCGATGGATACGCAGTATTTT; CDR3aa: CASSLLAGAPMDTQYF
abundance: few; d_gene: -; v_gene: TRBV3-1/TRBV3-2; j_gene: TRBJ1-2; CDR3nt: TGTGCCAGCAGCCAAGATGGGGGGTTTAGAGGCTACACCTTC; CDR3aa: CASSQDGGFRGYTF
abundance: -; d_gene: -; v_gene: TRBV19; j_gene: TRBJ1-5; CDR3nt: TGTGCCAGTACCGGGGGAGGCAATCAGCCCCAGCATTTT; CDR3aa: CASTGGGNQPQHF
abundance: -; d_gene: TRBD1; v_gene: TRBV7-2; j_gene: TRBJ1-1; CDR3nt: TGTGCCAGCAGCACGGGACAGCCAAACACTGAAGCTTTCTTT; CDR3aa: CASSTGQPNTEAFF
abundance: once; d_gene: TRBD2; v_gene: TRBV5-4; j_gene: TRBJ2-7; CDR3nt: TGTGCCAGCAGTCCCGGGACTAGCGGGGGGATCGAGCAGTACTTC; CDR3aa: CASSPGTSGGIEQYF
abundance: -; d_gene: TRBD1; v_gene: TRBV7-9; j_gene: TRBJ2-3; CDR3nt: TGTGCCAGCAGCTCTACAGGGGGCGCGGGCACAGATACGCAGTATTTT; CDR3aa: CASSSTGGAGTDTQYF
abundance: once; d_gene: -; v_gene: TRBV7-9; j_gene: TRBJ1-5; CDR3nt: TGTGCCAGCAGCCTCTCGGGATTGACGGATAGCAATCAGCCCCAGCATTTT; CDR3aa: CASSLSGLTDSNQPQHF
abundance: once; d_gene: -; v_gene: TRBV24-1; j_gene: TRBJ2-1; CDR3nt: TGTGCCACCAACCCGGGACTTAACTCCTACAATGAGCAGTTCTTC; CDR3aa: CATNPGLNSYNEQFF